These 22 T cell receptor beta chains were all obtained from the same sample, sequenced in a study of blood T cell repertoires in COVID-19. The repertoire was sequenced with immunoSEQ multiplex PCR; TCRdb's copy has only in-frame clones and lacks some. The sample holds roughly 100,000 clones; roughly nine tenths are singletons and the top ten take around 2%. The sequencing sample was made of peripheral blood. The receptors originated from a man in his fifties or sixties with active COVID-19.

This clone has just a few counts. V is TRBV6-5 and J is TRBJ1-3, with a tentative D call TRBD1 (6 bases). Per the germline V gene, CDR1 is MNHEY and CDR2 is SVGAGI. The CDR3 spans 15 residues. The V end lost 2 bases, the J end lost 2 bases, and 10 bases lay between the germline ends. This CDR3 reads CASSYPTGTGNTIYF. The CDR3 bases are TGTGCCAGCAGTTACCCGACAGGAACTGGAAACACCATATATTTT.

V usage is TRBV5-4 and J usage is TRBJ2-7; possible D gene TRBD2, 6 bases. V lost 0 bases to trimming and J lost 12 bases, with 16 bases between them. Germline CDR1 and CDR2: SGHNT and YYREEE (reference sequence). This CDR3 spans 13 amino acids. This CDR3 is CASSLDSGAGGYF. Here the CDR3 DNA reads TGTGCCAGCAGCTTGGACAGTGGGGCCGGGGGGTACTTC.

This chain joins TRBV7-2 and TRBJ2-7; 10 bases are shared with TRBD2. CDR3 size: 16 residues. From germline, CDR1 is SGHTA and CDR2 FQGNSA. J was trimmed by 6 bases and V by 0 bases; bases with no gene match: 8. The CDR3 bases are TGTGCCAGCAGCTTAGCCATGTTGGTAGCGGGGGGCGAGCAGTACTTC. Its translation is CASSLAMLVAGGEQYF.

The V gene is TRBV29-1, the J gene TRBJ2-7; D call uncertain. V lost 2 bases and J 4 bases, leaving 15 bases between the germline ends. This CDR3 has 14 residues. Per the germline V gene, CDR1 is SQVTM and CDR2 is ANQGSEA. CDR3 sequence reads: CSVESPGNRYEQYF. Here the CDR3 DNA reads TGCAGCGTTGAATCTCCAGGAAACAGATACGAGCAGTACTTC.

This clone was seen a single time. Here the CDR3 DNA reads TGCGCCAGCAGCCCCGGGACAGGGGTGACCAAAAACATTCAGTACTTC. This codes for CASSPGTGVTKNIQYF. V usage is TRBV4-1 and J usage is TRBJ2-4; 10 bases match TRBD1. CDR1 and CDR2 (germline): MGHRA, YSYEKL. After removal of 4 bases from V and 2 bases from J, the junction contained 5 bases not matched to a gene. CDR3 length: 16 residues.

This sequence joins TRBV12-5 and TRBJ1-5, with 7 bases matching TRBD1. Germline loops: CDR1 LGHNT, CDR2 FRNRAP. The CDR3 sequence is 15 residues long. V was clipped by 4 bases and J by 6 bases; unmatched bases: 9. CDR3 sequence: CASGSTTGLGQPQHF. The CDR3 DNA reads TGTGCTAGTGGTTCAACGACAGGGCTCGGTCAGCCCCAGCATTTT.

The chain uses TRBV2 and TRBJ2-5; D is perhaps TRBD1 (5 bases). CDR1 is SNHLY and CDR2 is FYNNEI in the germline V gene. CDR3 length: 15 amino acids. V lost 4 bases and J 4 bases, leaving 16 bases between the germline ends. The CDR3 is CASSGQSIRGETQYF. In nucleotides, the CDR3 is TGTGCCAGCAGTGGACAGTCAATCCGAGGAGAGACCCAGTACTTC. The variable domain in full, with the rest retrieved from reference TRBV2 and TRBJ2-5, is EPEVTQTPSHQVTQMGQEVILRCVPISNHLYFYWYRQILGQKVEFLVSFYNNEISEKSEIFDDQFSVERPDGSNFTLKIRSTKLEDSAMYFCASSGQSIRGETQYFGPGTRLLVL.

Comment on this clone: Its ends do not fully match the called genes, so a read error is possible. This sequence joins TRBV6-1 and TRBJ1-5, with D possibly TRBD1 on 5 matching bases. Germline-derived CDR1 and CDR2 are MNHNS and SASEGT. The length of the CDR3 is 16 residues. DNA for the CDR3: TGTGCCAGCAGTGATCGAATACAGGCTTTAAATCGGCCCCAGCATTTT. This gives the protein CASSDRIQALNRPQHF.

The rearrangement uses TRBV7-2 and TRBJ1-1; maybe TRBD1 (6 bases). V was shortened by 7 bases and J by 4 bases, with 16 bases between the two germline ends. Germline V gene data show CDR1 as SGHTA and CDR2 as FQGNSA. There are 14 residues in the CDR3. CDR3 nucleotides: TGTGCCAGCACCCTAGCAGGGGCTGGCACTGAAGCTTTCTTT. Protein product: CASTLAGAGTEAFF.

The V call is TRBV15, the J call TRBJ1-4; 7 bases fit TRBD1. Germline V gives CDR1 LNHNV, CDR2 YYDKDF (reference sequence). V gave up 0 bases and J gave up 5 bases; unmatched junction bases: 6. The CDR3 loop spans 16 amino acids. This CDR3 reads CATSRDRTGRNEKLFF. CDR3 nucleotide sequence: TGTGCCACCAGCAGAGATAGGACAGGACGAAATGAAAAACTGTTTTTT.

This clone was seen a single time. The chain couples TRBV9 to TRBJ1-2; TRBD1 aligns across 10 bases. J gave up 6 bases and V 2 bases, and 4 bases lay outside the gene matches. The CDR3 totals 14 residues. Germline lookup yields CDR1 SGDLS and CDR2 YYNGEE. The CDR3 DNA is TGTGCCAGCAGCGTCCAGGGACAGGGGAATGGCTACACCTTC. Encoded protein: CASSVQGQGNGYTF.

This chain links TRBV10-3 with TRBJ2-7, with 8 bases matching TRBD2. With 4 bases clipped from V and 3 bases from J, the junction kept 5 bases outside the gene matches. This CDR3 spans 14 amino acids. The germline V gene encodes CDR1 ENHRY and CDR2 SYGVKD. The CDR3 DNA follows: TGTGCCATCAGTGGTCTCGGGACTAGCTACGAGCAGTACTTC. Its protein product is CAISGLGTSYEQYF.

The rearrangement uses TRBV6-2 or TRBV6-3 and TRBJ1-1; D is possibly TRBD1 (5 bases). The CDR3 extends over 14 amino acids. Germline CDR1 is MNHEY and CDR2 is SVGEGT. V was pared by 5 bases and J by 6 bases, with 16 bases between. CDR3 residues: CASSGYRLLAEAFF. The CDR3 DNA is TGTGCCAGCAGTGGGTACAGGTTATTGGCTGAAGCTTTCTTT.

This chain links TRBV11-3 with TRBJ2-2, with TRBD2 matching 7 bases. Germline assignment: CDR1 SGHNT and CDR2 YENEEA. CDR3 length: 16 residues. V shed 0 bases and J 5 bases; nucleotides not matched to a gene: 6. CDR3 sequence reads: CASSLDKGLSTGELFF. CDR3 DNA: TGTGCCAGCAGCTTAGATAAGGGACTAAGTACCGGGGAGCTGTTTTTT.

The genes are TRBV9 and TRBJ2-3; 9 nucleotides match TRBD2. Per the germline V gene, CDR1 is SGDLS and CDR2 is YYNGEE. Germline trimming cut 0 bases from V and 2 bases from J; bases unmatched to any gene: 10. The CDR3 covers 18 residues. This chain's CDR3 is CASSVAGGGAGNTDTQYF. CDR3 sequence (DNA): TGTGCCAGCAGCGTAGCTGGCGGGGGGGCAGGAAACACAGATACGCAGTATTTT.

The rearrangement links TRBV6-5 to TRBJ1-6, with D tentatively TRBD1 (6 bases). CDR3 length equals 15 residues. CDR1 MNHEY and CDR2 SVGAGI come from the germline V gene. V dropped 4 bases and J dropped 6 bases, with 13 bases sitting between them. Here the CDR3 DNA reads TGTGCCAGCAGTTTCTACAGGGTGGGTAATTCACCCCTCCACTTT. Amino acids: CASSFYRVGNSPLHF.

The V and J genes are TRBV28 and TRBJ1-1, with TRBD1 as a possible D gene (6 bases). This CDR3 has 14 amino acids. Germline values: CDR1 MDHEN, CDR2 SYDVKM. Trimming left V 4 bases short and J 2 bases short, with 11 bases between. This CDR3 reads CASSSSGDNTEAFF. The CDR3 DNA reads as TGTGCCAGCAGTTCATCAGGGGACAACACTGAAGCTTTCTTT.

V and J are TRBV4-1 and TRBJ1-2; D gene ambiguous. The germline V gene encodes CDR1 MGHRA and CDR2 YSYEKL. CDR3 length: 15 amino acids. Trimming removed 0 bases from V and 8 bases from J, with 16 bases in between. The CDR3, as DNA: TGCGCCAGCAGCCAAGATCCGACCTTAGGCGGGGGCTACACCTTC. It encodes CASSQDPTLGGGYTF.

This chain connects TRBV15 to TRBJ1-1; possible D gene TRBD1, 5 bases. Germline assignment: CDR1 LNHNV and CDR2 YYDKDF (reference sequence). V was clipped by 0 bases and J by 1 base, with 9 bases between them. The CDR3 length is 15 residues. CDR3 DNA: TGTGCCACCAGCAGAGATTTGGGGGGGAACACTGAAGCTTTCTTT. Translation: CATSRDLGGNTEAFF.

The gene calls are TRBV6-5 and TRBJ1-3; D is uncertain. Germline V lookup: CDR1 MNHEY, CDR2 SVGAGI. This CDR3 comprises 16 residues. V was trimmed by 0 bases and J by 0 bases, leaving 9 bases between them. CDR3 sequence: CASSYSPRVSGNTIYF. The CDR3 bases are TGTGCCAGCAGTTACTCCCCGCGGGTCTCTGGAAACACCATATATTTT.

The genes are TRBV5-4 and TRBJ2-7, with a tentative D call TRBD1 (6 bases). This CDR3 comprises 19 residues. Trimming shortened V by 0 bases and J by 2 bases, and 24 bases separated the two germline ends. CDR1 SGHNT and CDR2 YYREEE come from the germline V gene (reference sequence). CDR3 amino acids: CASSLARLVQGVGTYEQYF. The DNA for the CDR3 is TGTGCCAGCAGCTTGGCTCGGTTAGTACAGGGCGTTGGGACCTACGAGCAGTACTTC.

The CDR3 region is CASRRDLRDKAFF. The DNA for the CDR3 is TGTGCCAGCAGGCGAGATCTCCGGGACAAAGCTTTCTTT. The genes are TRBV5-8 and TRBJ1-1, with D possibly matching TRBD1 (6 bases). The CDR3 has 13 amino acids. Germline V gives CDR1 SGHTS, CDR2 YDEGEE. Between the trimmed V and J ends, which lost 5 bases and 9 bases, there was a span of 17 bases.